This TCR beta chain was obtained from a study of T cell responses to AZD1222 COVID-19 vaccine. In the study overall: The analysis combined second doses at about 4 or about 12 weeks.

Findings and limits, study-wide: A rise in Spike-specific TCR breadth and depth followed two AZD1222 doses. Possibly, clonal diversity was underestimated; donors were largely white British and included more females.

The CDR3 sequence is 18 residues long. CDR1 is SGHRS and CDR2 is YFSETQ in the germline V gene. The J segment lost 11 bases and the V segment lost 4 bases, leaving 21 bases of the junction unmatched. Remarks on this clone: What it binds is not known.

Assay: immunoSEQ multiplex PCR; the TCRdb copy retains only in-frame clones and omits some. This table has 130,000 or so clones, about 86% appearing once. V usage is TRBV5-1 and J usage is TRBJ1-1; 12 nucleotides match TRBD1. The sequence was obtained from an adult in good health. The material was peripheral blood, obtained on day 0 of AZD1222 vaccination. DNA for the CDR3: TGCGCCAGCAGCGTTTCGCCGGGACAGGGGGCGCGACAGTCTCGGGCTTTCTTT. Translation: CASSVSPGQGARQSRAFF.